This T cell receptor beta chain was observed in a study of T-cell reconstitution after alpha-beta-depleted transplantation in children. Study outcomes and limitations: Some patients' high day-60 TCRbeta diversity was traced to surviving recipient T cells and thymic progenitors. Hyperexpanded clones declined; after one year, newly produced T cells mostly supplied diversity. Expanded clones from the graft, numbering several hundred, reportedly supplied alpha-beta T cells about two months after transplant.

The V end was cut by 3 bases, the J end by 14 bases, with 11 bases between. This CDR3 contains 11 residues. Germline V CDR1 and CDR2: DFQATT, SNEGSKA (reference sequence). This clonotype was detected many times. The antigen is unknown. Unique molecular identifiers were incorporated when the TCRbeta library was constructed. MiXCR, applied by TCRdb to the PCR reads, yields one record per CDR3 protein. The data contain hundreds of thousands of distinct CDR3 sequences, roughly 13% of them singletons. This sequence was found in a girl aged 2 to 10 with congenital amegakaryocytic thrombocytopenia, due to receive a stem cell transplant. The chain couples TRBV20-1 to TRBJ1-6; D possibly corresponds to TRBD1 (5 bases). Specimen: PBMCs, collected before TCRalphabeta/CD19-depleted stem cell transplant. The CDR3 loop reads CSASSIGALHF. The CDR3, as DNA: TGCAGTGCTAGCAGCATAGGGGCCCTCCACTTT.